This T cell receptor beta chain was sequenced for a study of blood T cell repertoires in COVID-19 (dated by TCRdb to between 2020 and 2021). Turning to the overall study: Collaborator samples came from the United States, Italy and Spain and covered acute and convalescent phases of COVID-19. The dataset comprised deeply sampled blood TCRbeta repertoires from subjects exposed to, actively infected with, or recovered from COVID-19. The repertoires were released in a freely available public database intended as a resource for research on the immune response to SARS-CoV-2. The material from the prospective study consisted of cDNA or gDNA derived from T cells, B-cell-depleted T cells, or PBMCs. The samples were drawn from two sources: the first 160 participants of the ongoing ImmuneRACE study, and 1,200 or so subjects contributed by 6 global collaborators. Where HLA class I and class II types were available, the types were taken from metadata supplied by the sample provider, not from assay-based typing. Sample metadata almost always included a de-identified subject ID, COVID-19 status, age in years and sex. Broader findings and caveats from the paper: The quantity of clinical and demographic metadata differed by source and by participant and was supplied without curation.

Of note for this clone: No cognate antigen has been identified for it. Base qualities were left out, and no much larger clone turns up one base away.

The collaborating institutions used their own protocols to collect whole blood in K2EDTA tubes. Collaborator samples were shipped for TCRbeta analysis as frozen whole blood, isolated PBMCs, or DNA extracted from either sample type. CDR1 and CDR2, looked up from the germline V gene (reference sequence), are LNHNV and YYDKDF. For this chain, trimming is 7 bases at the V end and 2 bases at the J end, and the number of junction bases without a gene match is 3. The CDR3 runs 13 residues from the cysteine to the phenylalanine. The entry retains the CDR3 DNA only, 39 bases that are in frame from base 1. The immunoSEQ Assay, a bias-controlled multiplex PCR, was used to amplify TCRbeta CDR3 regions from genomic DNA. For the original study's pipeline: Within the assay, amplification of reference gene primers was used to estimate how many nucleated cells each sample contained. Sequence reads were collapsed and filtered to measure the absolute abundance of every unique TCRbeta CDR3 rearrangement. Productive Simpson clonality was computed per sample as the square root of Simpson's diversity index over productive rearrangements. TCRdb re-hosts the immuneACCESS table, in-frame sequences only. Its copies lack some clones; in the studies checked, an unresolved V gene accounts for under half of them, and the cause for the rest is not known. That table is the source of V, J and clone size, and D and trimming were worked out from the DNA. Within this sample are about 110,000 clones, with approximately 84% of them counted one time only. The top ten hold approximately 1.5% of the sample.

This receptor was identified in a middle-aged man with acute or convalescent COVID-19. The V gene is TRBV15 and the J gene is TRBJ2-3, and 7 junctional nucleotides match TRBD2. Sequencing was carried out using peripheral blood. The DNA sequence is TGTGCCACCAACCGGGACTACACAGATACGCAGTATTTT. Translated, this is CATNRDYTDTQYF.